This T cell receptor beta chain was documented in a study of blood T cell repertoires in COVID-19. About the study: Researchers got acute and convalescent COVID-19 samples from the United States, Italy and Spain.

Trimming took 1 base from V and 1 from J, leaving 11 bases between them. The CDR3 runs to 15 residues. Germline V gene sequence: CDR1 SGDLS, CDR2 YYNGEE. In the original analysis: Scientists estimated how many nucleated cells there were by amplifying reference gene primers. Profiled with immunoSEQ multiplex PCR; TCRdb holds only in-frame clones, not every one. That table furnishes V, J and clone size, whereas the DNA furnished D and trimming. The data hold 89,000 or so clones, with approximately 86% observed a single time. The chain couples TRBV9 to TRBJ2-5, with D tentatively TRBD2 (7 bases). Sequenced sample: peripheral blood. The TCR originated in a human donor in a cohort sampled during active COVID-19. The CDR3 nucleotides read TGTGCCAGCAGCGTAATGGGGGGGGCCCAAGAGACCCAGTACTTC. Protein product: CASSVMGGAQETQYF.